This TCR beta chain was observed in a study of Graves' ophthalmopathy and Graves' hyperthyroidism. Study in general: Samples of peripheral blood were obtained at initial diagnosis, prior to treatment of any kind.

Trimming cost V 8 bases and J 10 bases, with 14 bases left between them. The CDR3 is 11 amino acids. Germline loops: CDR1 MDHEN, CDR2 SYDVKM. TCR beta CDR3 amplification used RNA transcripts. HTBI primers were employed in first-round RT-PCR, then a second-round multiplex PCR followed. TCRdb re-called the multiplex PCR reads with MiXCR, one entry per CDR3 protein. The profile shows some 210,000 distinct CDR3 sequences, roughly 27% of them singletons. The V gene is TRBV28, the J gene TRBJ1-2; perhaps TRBD1 as D (5 bases). The sample was peripheral blood. The source is a man aged 50-59 years with Graves' ophthalmopathy. In DNA form, the CDR3 reads TGTGCCAGCTCAAGGCAGGGAGACTACACCTTC. This sequence encodes CASSRQGDYTF.